The T cell receptor beta chain described here comes from a study of cytomegalovirus exposure and HLA in healthy donors. Some clones are missing from TCRdb's copy, which holds only in-frame ones; the method was immunoSEQ multiplex PCR. The sample shows approximately 46,000 clones, approximately 94% of them seen only once. In its sample, this clone was seen once. The clonotype originates from a woman aged 18-29 years in good health and CMV-seronegative. Sample: PBMCs.

CDR3 protein: CASTGTGLNTEAFF. CDR3 sequence (DNA): TGTGCCAGCACCGGGACAGGATTGAACACTGAAGCTTTCTTT. The J gene is TRBJ1-1, the V gene TRBV27; 8 positions match TRBD1. CDR3 length equals 14 residues. The germline CDR1 and CDR2 sequences are MNHEY and SMNVEV (reference sequence). V shed 7 bases and J 0 bases; nucleotides not matched to a gene: 4.